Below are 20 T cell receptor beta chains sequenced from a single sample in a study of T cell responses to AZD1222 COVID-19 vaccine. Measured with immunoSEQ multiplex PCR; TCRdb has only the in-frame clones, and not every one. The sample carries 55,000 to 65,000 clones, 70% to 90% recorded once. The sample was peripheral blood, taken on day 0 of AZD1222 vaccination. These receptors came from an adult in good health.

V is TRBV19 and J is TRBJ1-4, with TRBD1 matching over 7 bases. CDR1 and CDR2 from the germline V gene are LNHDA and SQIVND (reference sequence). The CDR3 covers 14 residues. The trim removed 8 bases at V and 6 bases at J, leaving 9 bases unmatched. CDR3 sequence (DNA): TGTGCCAGTCACCACAGGGGCTGGGATGAAAAACTGTTTTTT. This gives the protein CASHHRGWDEKLFF.

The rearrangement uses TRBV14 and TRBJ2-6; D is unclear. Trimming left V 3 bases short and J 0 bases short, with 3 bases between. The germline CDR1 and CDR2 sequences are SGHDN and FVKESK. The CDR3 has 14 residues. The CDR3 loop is CASSQASGANVLTF. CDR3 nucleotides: TGTGCCAGCAGCCAGGCCTCTGGGGCCAACGTCCTGACTTTC.

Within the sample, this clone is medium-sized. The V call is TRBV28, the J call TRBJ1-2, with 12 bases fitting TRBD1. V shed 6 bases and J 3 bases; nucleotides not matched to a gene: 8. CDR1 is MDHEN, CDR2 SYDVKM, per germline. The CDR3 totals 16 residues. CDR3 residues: CASREAGTGGDYGYTF. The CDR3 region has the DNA TGTGCCAGCAGGGAAGCCGGGACAGGGGGCGACTATGGCTACACCTTC.

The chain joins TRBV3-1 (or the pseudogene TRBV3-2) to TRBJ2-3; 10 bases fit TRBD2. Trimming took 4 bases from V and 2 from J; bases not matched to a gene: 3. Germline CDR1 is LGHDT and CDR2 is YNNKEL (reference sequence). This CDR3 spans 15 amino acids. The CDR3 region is CASSRGLASTDTQYF. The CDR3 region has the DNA TGTGCCAGCAGCCGGGGACTAGCGTCCACAGATACGCAGTATTTT.

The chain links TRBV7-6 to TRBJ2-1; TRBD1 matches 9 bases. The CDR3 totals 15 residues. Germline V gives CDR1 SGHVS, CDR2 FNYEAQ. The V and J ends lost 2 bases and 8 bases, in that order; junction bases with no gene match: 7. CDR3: CASSLMGQGPHEQFF. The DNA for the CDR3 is TGTGCCAGCAGCTTAATGGGACAGGGTCCCCATGAGCAGTTCTTC. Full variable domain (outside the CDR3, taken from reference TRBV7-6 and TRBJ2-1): GAGVSQSPRYKVTKRGQDVALRCDPISGHVSLYWYRQALGQGPEFLTYFNYEAQQDKSGLPNDRFSAERPEGSISTLTIQRTEQRDSAMYRCASSLMGQGPHEQFFGPGTRLTVL.

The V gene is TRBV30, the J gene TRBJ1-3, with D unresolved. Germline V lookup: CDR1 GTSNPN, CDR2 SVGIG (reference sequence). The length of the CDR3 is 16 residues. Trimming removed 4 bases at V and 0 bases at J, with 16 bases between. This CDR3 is CAWTPKGGISGNTIYF. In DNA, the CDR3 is TGTGCCTGGACCCCTAAAGGAGGGATCTCTGGAAACACCATATATTTT. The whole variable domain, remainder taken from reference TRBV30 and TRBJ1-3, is SQTIHQWPATLVQPVGSPLSLECTVEGTSNPNLYWYRQAAGRGLQLLFYSVGIGQISSEVPQNLSASRPQDRQFILSSKKLLLSDSGFYLCAWTPKGGISGNTIYFGEGSWLTVV.

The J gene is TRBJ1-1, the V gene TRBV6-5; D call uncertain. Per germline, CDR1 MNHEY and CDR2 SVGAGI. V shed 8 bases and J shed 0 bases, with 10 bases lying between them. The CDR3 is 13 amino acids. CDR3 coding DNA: TGTGCCAGCGGGAAGGGTATGAACACTGAAGCTTTCTTT. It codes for CASGKGMNTEAFF.

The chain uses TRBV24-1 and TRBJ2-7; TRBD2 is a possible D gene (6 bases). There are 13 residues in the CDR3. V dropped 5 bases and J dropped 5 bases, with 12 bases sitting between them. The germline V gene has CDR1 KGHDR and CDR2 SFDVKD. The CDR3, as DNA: TGTGCCACCAGTGCCCCAGGAGGGAACGAGCAGTACTTC. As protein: CATSAPGGNEQYF.

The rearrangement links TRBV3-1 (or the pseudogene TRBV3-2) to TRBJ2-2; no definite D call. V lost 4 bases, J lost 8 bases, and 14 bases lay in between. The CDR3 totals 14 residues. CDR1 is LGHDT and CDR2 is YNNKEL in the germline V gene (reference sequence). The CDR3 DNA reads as TGTGCCAGCAGCCTGGGGTTATCACCGGGGGAGCTGTTTTTT. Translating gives CASSLGLSPGELFF.

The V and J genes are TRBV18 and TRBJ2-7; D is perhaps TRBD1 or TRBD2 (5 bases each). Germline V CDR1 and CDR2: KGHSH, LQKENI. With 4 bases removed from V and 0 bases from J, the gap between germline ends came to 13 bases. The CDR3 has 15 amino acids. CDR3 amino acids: CASSRDQAVSYEQYF. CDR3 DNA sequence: TGTGCCAGCTCACGGGACCAAGCAGTCTCCTACGAGCAGTACTTC.

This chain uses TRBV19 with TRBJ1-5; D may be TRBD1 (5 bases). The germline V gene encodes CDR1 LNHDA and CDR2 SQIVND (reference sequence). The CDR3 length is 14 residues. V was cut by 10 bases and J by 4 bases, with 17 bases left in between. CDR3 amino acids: CATSPVGVNQPQHF. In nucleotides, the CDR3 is TGTGCCACTTCCCCGGTGGGGGTAAATCAGCCCCAGCATTTT.

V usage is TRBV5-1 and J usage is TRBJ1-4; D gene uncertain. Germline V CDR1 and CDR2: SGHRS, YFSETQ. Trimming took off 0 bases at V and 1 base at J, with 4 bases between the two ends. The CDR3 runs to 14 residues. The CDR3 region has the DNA TGCGCCAGCAGCTTGGAGAGAACTAATGAAAAACTGTTTTTT. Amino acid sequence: CASSLERTNEKLFF.

For the CDR3, the DNA is TGCAGCGTTGAATTAAGCCAGGGTAATGAAAAACTGTTTTTT. As protein: CSVELSQGNEKLFF. The chain has TRBV29-1 and TRBJ1-4; weak D call: TRBD1 (5 bases). CDR1 SQVTM and CDR2 ANQGSEA come from the germline V gene. V shed 2 bases and J shed 4 bases, with 11 bases lying between them. This CDR3 spans 14 amino acids.

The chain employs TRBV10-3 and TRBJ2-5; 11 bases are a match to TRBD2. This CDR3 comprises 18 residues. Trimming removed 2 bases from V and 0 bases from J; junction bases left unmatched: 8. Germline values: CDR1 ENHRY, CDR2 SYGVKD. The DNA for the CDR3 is TGTGCCATCAGTGAGGATAGCGGGGGGGTGAGGTACCAAGAGACCCAGTACTTC. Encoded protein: CAISEDSGGVRYQETQYF.

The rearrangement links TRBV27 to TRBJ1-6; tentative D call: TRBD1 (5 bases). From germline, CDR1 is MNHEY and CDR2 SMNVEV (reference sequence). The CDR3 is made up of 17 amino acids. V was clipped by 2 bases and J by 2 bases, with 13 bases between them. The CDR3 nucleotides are TGTGCCAGCAGTTTAAGAATGGGGACCACCTATAATTCACCCCTCCACTTT. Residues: CASSLRMGTTYNSPLHF.

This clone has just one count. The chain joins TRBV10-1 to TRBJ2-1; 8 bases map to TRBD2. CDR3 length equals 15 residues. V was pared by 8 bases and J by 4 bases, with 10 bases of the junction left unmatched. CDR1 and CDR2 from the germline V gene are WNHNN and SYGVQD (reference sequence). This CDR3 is CASREISGVYNEQFF. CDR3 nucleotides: TGCGCCAGCCGGGAAATTAGCGGGGTATACAATGAGCAGTTCTTC.

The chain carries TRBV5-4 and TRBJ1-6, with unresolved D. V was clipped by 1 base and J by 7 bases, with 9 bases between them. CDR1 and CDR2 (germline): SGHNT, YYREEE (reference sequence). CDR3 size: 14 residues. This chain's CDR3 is CASSLMAGNSPLHF. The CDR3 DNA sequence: TGTGCCAGCAGCTTGATGGCGGGGAATTCACCCCTCCACTTT. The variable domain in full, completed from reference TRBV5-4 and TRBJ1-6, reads ETGVTQSPTHLIKTRGQQVTLRCSSQSGHNTVSWYQQALGQGPQFIFQYYREEENGRGNFPPRFSGLQFPNYSSELNVNALELDDSALYLCASSLMAGNSPLHFGNGTRLTVT.

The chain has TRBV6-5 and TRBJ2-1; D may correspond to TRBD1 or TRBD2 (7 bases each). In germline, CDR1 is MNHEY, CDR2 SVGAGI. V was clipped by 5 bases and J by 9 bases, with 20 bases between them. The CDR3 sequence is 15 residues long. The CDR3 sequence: CASSPPTGRAGEQFF. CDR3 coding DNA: TGTGCCAGCAGTCCCCCGACAGGGAGGGCAGGTGAGCAGTTCTTC.

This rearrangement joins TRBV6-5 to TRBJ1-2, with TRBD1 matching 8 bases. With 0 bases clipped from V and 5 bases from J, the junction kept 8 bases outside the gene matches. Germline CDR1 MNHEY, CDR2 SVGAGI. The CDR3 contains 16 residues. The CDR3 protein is CASSYSWGTGSYGYTF. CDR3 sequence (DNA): TGTGCCAGCAGTTACTCGTGGGGGACAGGATCGTATGGCTACACCTTC.

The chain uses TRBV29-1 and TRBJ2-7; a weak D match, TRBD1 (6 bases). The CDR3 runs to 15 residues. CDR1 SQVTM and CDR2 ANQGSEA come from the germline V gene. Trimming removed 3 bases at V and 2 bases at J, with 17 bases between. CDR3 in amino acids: CSVEEGQGSPYEQYF. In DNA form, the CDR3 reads TGCAGCGTTGAGGAAGGCCAGGGGAGTCCCTACGAGCAGTACTTC.